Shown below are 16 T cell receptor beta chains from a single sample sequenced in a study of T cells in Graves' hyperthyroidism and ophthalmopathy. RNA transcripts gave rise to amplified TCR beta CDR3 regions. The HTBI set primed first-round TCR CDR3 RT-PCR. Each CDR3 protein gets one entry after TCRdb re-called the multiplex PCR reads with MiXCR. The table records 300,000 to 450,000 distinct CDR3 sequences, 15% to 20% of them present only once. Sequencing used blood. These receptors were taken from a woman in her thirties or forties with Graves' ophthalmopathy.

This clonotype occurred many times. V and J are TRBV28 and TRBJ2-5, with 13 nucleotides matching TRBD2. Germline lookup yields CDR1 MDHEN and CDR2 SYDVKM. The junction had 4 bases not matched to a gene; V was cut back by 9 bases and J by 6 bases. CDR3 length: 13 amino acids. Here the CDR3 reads CASQTSGRQTQYF. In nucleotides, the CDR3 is TGTGCCAGTCAGACTAGCGGGAGGCAGACCCAGTACTTC. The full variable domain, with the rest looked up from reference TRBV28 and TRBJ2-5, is DVKVTQSSRYLVKRTGEKVFLECVQDMDHENMFWYRQDPGLGLRLIYFSYDVKMKEKGDIPEGYSVSREKKERFSLILESASTNQTSMYLCASQTSGRQTQYFGPGTRLLVL.

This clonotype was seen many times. The CDR3 region has the DNA TGTGCCAGCAGTAAAAACAGGGAGAACACTGAAGCTTTCTTT. It is translated as CASSKNRENTEAFF. The chain has TRBV25-1 and TRBJ1-1; D is perhaps TRBD1 (6 bases). V was pared by 5 bases and J by 1 base, with 11 bases between. CDR3 length: 14 residues. The germline V gene encodes CDR1 MGHDK and CDR2 SYGVNS.

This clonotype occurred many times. The CDR3 DNA reads TGTGCCAGCATCGCCAACAGGGAAGAGACCCAGTACTTC. This sequence encodes CASIANREETQYF. The V gene is TRBV12-3 or TRBV12-4, the J gene TRBJ2-5; maybe TRBD1 (6 bases). Trimming cost V 7 bases and J 3 bases, with 12 bases left between them. The CDR3 is 13 amino acids.

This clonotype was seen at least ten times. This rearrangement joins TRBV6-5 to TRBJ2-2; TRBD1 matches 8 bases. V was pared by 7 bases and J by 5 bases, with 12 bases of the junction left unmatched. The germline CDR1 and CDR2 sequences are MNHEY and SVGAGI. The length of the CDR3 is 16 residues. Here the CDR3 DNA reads TGTGCCAGCACCAATCATAGGACAGGGAGAACCGGGGAGCTGTTTTTT. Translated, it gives CASTNHRTGRTGELFF.

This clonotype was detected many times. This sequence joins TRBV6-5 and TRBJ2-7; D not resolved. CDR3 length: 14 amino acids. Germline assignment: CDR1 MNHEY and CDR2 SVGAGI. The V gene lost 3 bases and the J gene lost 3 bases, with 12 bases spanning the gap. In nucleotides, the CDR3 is TGTGCCAGCAGTTATCTGGGCGGCATCTACGAGCAGTACTTC. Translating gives CASSYLGGIYEQYF.

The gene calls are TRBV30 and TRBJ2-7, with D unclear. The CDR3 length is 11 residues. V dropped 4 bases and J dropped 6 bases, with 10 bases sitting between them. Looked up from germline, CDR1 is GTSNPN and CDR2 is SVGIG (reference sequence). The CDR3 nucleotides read TGTGCCTGGACCCACCTAGGCGAGCAGTACTTC. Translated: CAWTHLGEQYF.

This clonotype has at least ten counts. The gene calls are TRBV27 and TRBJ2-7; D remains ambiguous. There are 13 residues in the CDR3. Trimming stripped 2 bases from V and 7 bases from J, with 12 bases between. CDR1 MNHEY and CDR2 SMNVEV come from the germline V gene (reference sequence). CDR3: CASSLLSDGEQYF. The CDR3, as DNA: TGTGCCAGCAGTTTACTGTCGGACGGGGAGCAGTACTTC.

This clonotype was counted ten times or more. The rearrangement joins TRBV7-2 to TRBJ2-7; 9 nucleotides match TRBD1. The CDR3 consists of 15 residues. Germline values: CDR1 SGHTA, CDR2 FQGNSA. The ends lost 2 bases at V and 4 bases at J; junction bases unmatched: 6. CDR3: CASSLTRTGVYEQYF. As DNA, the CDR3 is TGTGCCAGCAGCTTAACCCGGACAGGGGTTTACGAGCAGTACTTC.

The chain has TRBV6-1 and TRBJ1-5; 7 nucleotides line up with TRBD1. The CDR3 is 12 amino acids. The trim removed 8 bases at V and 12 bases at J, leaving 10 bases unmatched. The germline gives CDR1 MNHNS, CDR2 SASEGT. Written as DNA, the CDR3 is TGTGCCAGCCAGGGGGGGGTGACAAGCCAGCATTTT. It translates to CASQGGVTSQHF.

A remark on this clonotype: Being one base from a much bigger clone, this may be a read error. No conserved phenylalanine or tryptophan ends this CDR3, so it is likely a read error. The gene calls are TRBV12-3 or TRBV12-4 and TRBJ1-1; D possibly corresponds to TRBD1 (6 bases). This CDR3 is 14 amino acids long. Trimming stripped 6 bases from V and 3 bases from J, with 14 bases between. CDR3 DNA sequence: TGTGCCAGCAGACCCACAGGGTCGGACACTGAAGCTTTCATT. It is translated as CASRPTGSDTEAFI.

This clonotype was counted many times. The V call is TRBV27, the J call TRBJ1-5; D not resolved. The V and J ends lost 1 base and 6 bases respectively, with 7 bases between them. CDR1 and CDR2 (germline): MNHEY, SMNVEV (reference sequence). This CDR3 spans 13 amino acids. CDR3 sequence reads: CASSLFGGQPQHF. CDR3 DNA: TGTGCCAGCAGTTTATTTGGTGGTCAGCCCCAGCATTTT.

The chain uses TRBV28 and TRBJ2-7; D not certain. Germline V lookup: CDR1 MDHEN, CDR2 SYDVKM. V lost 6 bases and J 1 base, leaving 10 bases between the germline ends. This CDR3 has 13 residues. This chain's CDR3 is CASSVSLSYEQYF. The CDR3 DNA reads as TGTGCCAGCAGCGTGTCCCTGTCCTACGAGCAGTACTTC.

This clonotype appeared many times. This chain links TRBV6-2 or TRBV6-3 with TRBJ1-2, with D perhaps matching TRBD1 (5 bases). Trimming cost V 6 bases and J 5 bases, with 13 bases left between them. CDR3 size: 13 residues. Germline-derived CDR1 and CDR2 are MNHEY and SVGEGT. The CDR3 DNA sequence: TGTGCCAGCAGATCGACAGTGGGGTATGGCTACACCTTC. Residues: CASRSTVGYGYTF.

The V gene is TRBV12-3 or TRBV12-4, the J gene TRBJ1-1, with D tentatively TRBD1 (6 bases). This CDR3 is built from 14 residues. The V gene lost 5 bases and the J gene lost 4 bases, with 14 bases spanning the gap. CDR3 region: CASSPQGRTTEAFF. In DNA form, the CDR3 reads TGTGCCAGCAGTCCACAGGGTCGTACCACTGAAGCTTTCTTT.

The DNA for the CDR3 is TGTGCCAGCAGCGGCGGGAGTCGCGTCACCGGGGAGCTGTTTTTT. It yields the protein CASSGGSRVTGELFF. The J gene is TRBJ2-2, the V gene TRBV14; TRBD2 matches 7 bases. V was clipped by 5 bases and J by 4 bases; unmatched bases: 7. The CDR3 sequence is 15 residues long. Germline V gene data show CDR1 as SGHDN and CDR2 as FVKESK. The full variable domain, with the rest looked up from reference TRBV14 and TRBJ2-2, is EAGVTQFPSHSVIEKGQTVTLRCDPISGHDNLYWYRRVMGKEIKFLLHFVKESKQDESGMPNNRFLAERTGGTYSTLKVQPAELEDSGVYFCASSGGSRVTGELFFGEGSRLTVL.

The CDR3 DNA reads TGTGCCAGCAGTGAAGGCGCAGGGGCACTTACCTATAGCAATCAGCCCCAGCATTTT. This sequence encodes CASSEGAGALTYSNQPQHF. The chain employs TRBV6-1 and TRBJ1-5, with D maybe TRBD1 (6 bases). The CDR3 has 19 residues. The germline V and J ends were trimmed by 1 base and 0 bases, with 19 bases remaining between them. CDR1 and CDR2 (germline): MNHNS, SASEGT.